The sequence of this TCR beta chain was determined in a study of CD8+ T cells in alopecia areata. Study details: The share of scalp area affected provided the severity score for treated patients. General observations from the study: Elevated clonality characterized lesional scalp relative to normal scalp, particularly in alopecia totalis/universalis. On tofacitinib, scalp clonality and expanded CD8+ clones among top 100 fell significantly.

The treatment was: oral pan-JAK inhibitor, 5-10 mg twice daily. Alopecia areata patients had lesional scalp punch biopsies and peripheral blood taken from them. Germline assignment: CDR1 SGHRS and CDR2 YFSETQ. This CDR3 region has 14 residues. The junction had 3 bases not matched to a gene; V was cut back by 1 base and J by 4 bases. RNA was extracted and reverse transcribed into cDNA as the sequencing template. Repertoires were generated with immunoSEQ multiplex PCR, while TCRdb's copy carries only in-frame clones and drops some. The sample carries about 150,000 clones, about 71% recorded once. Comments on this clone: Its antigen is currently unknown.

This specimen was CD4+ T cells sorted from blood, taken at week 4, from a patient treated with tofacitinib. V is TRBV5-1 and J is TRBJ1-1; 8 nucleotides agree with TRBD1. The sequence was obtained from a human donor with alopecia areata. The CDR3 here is CASSLTTGGTEAFF. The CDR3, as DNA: TGCGCCAGCAGCTTGACCACAGGGGGCACTGAAGCTTTCTTT.